The 23 T cell receptor beta chains below come from one sample, sequenced in a study of T-cell memory formation after mild COVID-19. One entry per CDR3 protein, called by TCRdb with MiXCR from the 5' RACE reads. The sample lists about 110,000 distinct CDR3 sequences; around 17% were seen once. The material sequenced was PBMCs or a T cell subset sorted from them (not recorded which). These receptors were collected from a man younger than 35 who had mild COVID-19 (a few samples of this study predate the infection). Cell type and time point are not known.

This chain links TRBV4-3 with TRBJ1-1, with D possibly TRBD1 on 5 matching bases. CDR3 length: 15 residues. The V gene's germline CDR1 is LGHNA and CDR2 YSLEER. V was clipped by 0 bases and J by 4 bases, with 12 bases between them. CDR3 protein: CASSQDAGRGTEAFF. The CDR3 DNA sequence: TGCGCCAGCAGCCAAGACGCAGGGCGCGGCACTGAAGCTTTCTTT.

The gene calls are TRBV2 and TRBJ2-7, with D unclear. In germline, CDR1 is SNHLY, CDR2 FYNNEI. Deletions cut 0 bases from V and 0 bases from J, with 6 bases between. This CDR3 has 14 amino acids. This CDR3 is CASSEAHGSYEQYF. Here the CDR3 DNA reads TGTGCCAGCAGTGAAGCGCACGGCTCCTACGAGCAGTACTTC.

The rearrangement links TRBV10-3 to TRBJ1-3, with D unclear. This CDR3 is built from 13 residues. Trimming removed 10 bases at V and 3 bases at J, with 13 bases between. Germline-derived CDR1 and CDR2 are ENHRY and SYGVKD. CDR3 region: CATGPEIGNTIYF. DNA of the CDR3: TGTGCCACCGGGCCCGAGATTGGAAACACCATATATTTT.

The rearrangement joins TRBV10-3 to TRBJ2-3, with D possibly being TRBD2 (6 bases). This CDR3 has 15 residues. CDR1 and CDR2 from the germline V gene are ENHRY and SYGVKD. Trimming took off 4 bases at V and 2 bases at J, with 13 bases between the two ends. The CDR3 spells CAISGTKGNTDTQYF. CDR3 in DNA: TGTGCCATCAGTGGGACTAAGGGAAACACAGATACGCAGTATTTT.

V and J are TRBV5-1 and TRBJ1-2; no clear D gene. CDR1 is SGHRS, CDR2 YFSETQ, per germline. V shed 0 bases and J shed 2 bases, with 5 bases lying between them. CDR3 length: 13 amino acids. The CDR3 loop reads CASSLAANYGYTF. The CDR3 nucleotides read TGCGCCAGCAGCTTGGCAGCAAACTATGGCTACACCTTC.

The J gene is TRBJ2-1, the V gene TRBV6-6; D not certain. Looked up from germline, CDR1 is MNHNY and CDR2 is SVGAGI (reference sequence). Trimming shortened V by 5 bases and J by 4 bases, and 9 bases separated the two germline ends. The CDR3 is 13 residues long. This chain's CDR3 is CASSPAAYNEQFF. For the CDR3, the DNA is TGTGCCAGCAGTCCGGCCGCGTACAATGAGCAGTTCTTC.

DNA of the CDR3: TGCGCCAGCAGCTCCGGGGGTGGCTCCTACAATGAGCAGTTCTTC. Its translation is CASSSGGGSYNEQFF. V is TRBV5-1 and J is TRBJ2-1, with a possible D match to TRBD2 (6 bases). This CDR3 is built from 15 residues. Germline assignment: CDR1 SGHRS and CDR2 YFSETQ. Trimming left V 3 bases short and J 0 bases short, with 10 bases between.

This clonotype was recorded at least ten times. V is TRBV20-1 and J is TRBJ2-3; possible D gene TRBD2, 5 bases. The CDR3 is 15 amino acids. The ends were cut back, 6 bases at V and 2 bases at J, with 18 bases in the middle. CDR1 is DFQATT and CDR2 is SNEGSKA in the germline V gene (reference sequence). The CDR3 spells CSATSQIAHTDTQYF. The CDR3 DNA reads as TGCAGTGCGACGAGTCAAATAGCGCACACAGATACGCAGTATTTT.

The genes are TRBV5-1 and TRBJ1-6; maybe TRBD1 (5 bases). Between the trimmed V and J ends, which lost 1 base and 11 bases, there was a span of 13 bases. The CDR3 has 14 amino acids. Germline CDR1 reads SGHRS; CDR2 reads YFSETQ. CDR3 protein: CASSLRTRAAPLHF. The CDR3 region has the DNA TGCGCCAGCAGCTTGAGGACCAGGGCAGCACCCCTCCACTTT.

The CDR3 protein is CASSLQGQEGTEAFF. The CDR3 bases are TGTGCCAGCAGCCTACAGGGACAGGAGGGCACTGAAGCTTTCTTT. The J gene is TRBJ1-1, the V gene TRBV5-6; TRBD1 agrees at 8 bases. This CDR3 is 15 amino acids long. Germline loops: CDR1 SGHDT, CDR2 YYEEEE. V shed 4 bases and J 4 bases; nucleotides not matched to a gene: 9.

In this sample, this clonotype turned up a few times. The chain links TRBV5-1 to TRBJ2-3; D is unclear. Germline CDR1 and CDR2: SGHRS and YFSETQ. This CDR3 is 15 amino acids long. V dropped 2 bases and J dropped 0 bases, with 10 bases sitting between them. The CDR3 protein is CASSLRPTSTDTQYF. CDR3 DNA: TGCGCCAGCAGCTTAAGACCAACTAGCACAGATACGCAGTATTTT. Complete variable domain (other parts from reference TRBV5-1 and TRBJ2-3): KAGVTQTPRYLIKTRGQQVTLSCSPISGHRSVSWYQQTPGQGLQFLFEYFSETQRNKGNFPGRFSGRQFSNSRSEMNVSTLELGDSALYLCASSLRPTSTDTQYFGPGTRLTVL.

The V and J genes are TRBV7-9 and TRBJ2-5; tentative D call: TRBD2 (5 bases). This CDR3 region has 16 residues. Germline V gives CDR1 SEHNR, CDR2 FQNEAQ (reference sequence). V was clipped by 5 bases and J by 0 bases, with 16 bases between them. The CDR3 reads CASSLTGMGYQETQYF. Written as DNA, the CDR3 is TGTGCCAGCAGCCTGACCGGGATGGGATACCAAGAGACCCAGTACTTC. The full variable domain, its missing parts supplied by reference TRBV7-9 and TRBJ2-5, is DTGVSQNPRHKITKRGQNVTFRCDPISEHNRLYWYRQTLGQGPEFLTYFQNEAQLEKSRLLSDRFSAERPKGSFSTLEIQRTEQGDSAMYLCASSLTGMGYQETQYFGPGTRLLVL.

The V gene is TRBV4-3, the J gene TRBJ2-1; D is undetermined. Looked up from germline, CDR1 is LGHNA and CDR2 is YSLEER. The CDR3 covers 15 residues. Trimming took 1 base from V and 0 from J, leaving 7 bases between them. CDR3 DNA sequence: TGCGCCAGCAGCCAAGGAACTCGCTCCTACAATGAGCAGTTCTTC. It translates to CASSQGTRSYNEQFF.

This clonotype was observed a handful of times. The chain recombines TRBV18 with TRBJ2-7, with D perhaps matching TRBD1 (5 bases). Germline V CDR1 and CDR2: KGHSH, LQKENI. The CDR3 is 13 residues long. Trimming took 4 bases from V and 6 from J, leaving 13 bases between them. The chain's CDR3 is CASSQHSQGEQYV. The DNA for the CDR3 is TGTGCCAGCTCACAGCACTCCCAGGGCGAGCAGTACGTC.

This chain uses TRBV3-1 with TRBJ2-2; D not certain. Germline loops: CDR1 LGHDT, CDR2 YNNKEL (reference sequence). This CDR3 is built from 15 residues. The V end was cut by 5 bases, the J end by 0 bases, with 10 bases between. Here the CDR3 reads CASSTRRANTGELFF. In nucleotides, the CDR3 is TGTGCCAGCAGCACCCGCCGGGCGAACACCGGGGAGCTGTTTTTT.

The chain couples TRBV3-1 to TRBJ2-7; D unclear. This CDR3 is built from 12 residues. Trimming stripped 3 bases from V and 3 bases from J, with 6 bases between. CDR1 is LGHDT, CDR2 YNNKEL, per germline (reference sequence). CDR3 DNA sequence: TGTGCCAGCAGCCAGAACAGCTACGAGCAGTACTTC. This translates into CASSQNSYEQYF.

This clonotype appeared many times. The J gene is TRBJ2-1, the V gene TRBV7-2; TRBD1 or TRBD2 may be the D gene (5 bases each). The CDR3 contains 13 residues. V was shortened by 4 bases and J by 5 bases, with 9 bases between the two germline ends. Germline V gene data show CDR1 as SGHTA and CDR2 as FQGNSA. CDR3 region: CASSWGRHNEQFF. As DNA, the CDR3 is TGTGCCAGCAGCTGGGGACGGCACAATGAGCAGTTCTTC.

Ten or more counts support this clonotype. V and J are TRBV5-6 and TRBJ1-2; TRBD1 matches at 7 bases. There are 12 residues in the CDR3. Germline loops: CDR1 SGHDT, CDR2 YYEEEE. V lost 4 bases to trimming and J lost 10 bases; unmatched junction nucleotides: 7. The CDR3 is CASSQWTGSYTF. CDR3 DNA sequence: TGTGCCAGCAGCCAGTGGACAGGATCCTACACCTTC.

This clonotype appeared a few times. One end of the junction fails to match germline, which may point to a read error. This chain joins TRBV6-5 and TRBJ1-5; tentative D call: TRBD1 (6 bases). CDR1 and CDR2 (germline): MNHEY, SVGAGI. The CDR3 runs to 17 residues. CDR3: CASIYGAPGASNQPQHF. In DNA, the CDR3 is TGTGCCAGCATTTACGGTGCGCCGGGGGCAAGCAATCAGCCCCAGCATTTT.

This clonotype was counted only a few times. V and J are TRBV12-3 or TRBV12-4 and TRBJ2-7; unclear D gene. Trimming removed 5 bases at V and 3 bases at J, with 11 bases between. The CDR3 has 13 amino acids. For the CDR3, the DNA is TGTGCCAGCAGTCAAGTGCTGGACTACGAGCAGTACTTC. The encoded protein is CASSQVLDYEQYF.

The table lists this clonotype with a few counts. The chain couples TRBV7-2 to TRBJ2-3; the match to TRBD2 covers 7 bases. The germline gives CDR1 SGHTA, CDR2 FQGNSA. This CDR3 has 15 amino acids. Trimming at V came to 5 bases and at J to 2 bases, leaving 7 bases not matched to a gene. This chain's CDR3 is CASSRDYLSTDTQYF. In nucleotides, the CDR3 is TGTGCCAGCAGCCGGGACTACCTATCCACAGATACGCAGTATTTT.

This clonotype has a handful of counts. The chain is built from TRBV4-1 and TRBJ2-3; D uncertain. The CDR3 is made up of 14 amino acids. Germline values: CDR1 MGHRA, CDR2 YSYEKL. The V gene lost 2 bases and the J gene lost 4 bases, with 10 bases spanning the gap. CDR3 nucleotide sequence: TGCGCCAGCAGCCAACTGCCTGGGGCAGATACGCAGTATTTT. Its translation is CASSQLPGADTQYF.

This clonotype was found a few times. The V call is TRBV20-1, the J call TRBJ2-5; 10 positions match TRBD1. J lost 3 bases, V lost 2 bases, and 9 bases had no gene match. The CDR3 extends over 16 amino acids. From germline, CDR1 is DFQATT and CDR2 SNEGSKA (reference sequence). The CDR3 loop reads CSARNIRDRGEETQYF. In DNA form, the CDR3 reads TGCAGTGCTAGAAATATCCGGGACAGGGGTGAAGAGACCCAGTACTTC.